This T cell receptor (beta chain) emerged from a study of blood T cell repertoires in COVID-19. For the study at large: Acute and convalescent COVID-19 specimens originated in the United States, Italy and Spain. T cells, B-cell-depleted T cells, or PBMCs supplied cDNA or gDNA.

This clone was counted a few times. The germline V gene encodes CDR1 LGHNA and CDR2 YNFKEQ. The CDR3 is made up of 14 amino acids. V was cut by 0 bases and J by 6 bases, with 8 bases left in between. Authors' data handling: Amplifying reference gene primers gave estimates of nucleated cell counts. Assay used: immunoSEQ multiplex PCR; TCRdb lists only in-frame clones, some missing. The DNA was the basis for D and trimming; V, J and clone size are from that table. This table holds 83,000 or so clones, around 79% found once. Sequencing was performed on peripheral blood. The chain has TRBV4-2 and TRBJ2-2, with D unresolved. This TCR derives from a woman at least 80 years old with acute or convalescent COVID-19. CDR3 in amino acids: CASSQDSGAGELFF. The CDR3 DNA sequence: TGTGCCAGCAGCCAAGATTCAGGTGCCGGGGAGCTGTTTTTT.